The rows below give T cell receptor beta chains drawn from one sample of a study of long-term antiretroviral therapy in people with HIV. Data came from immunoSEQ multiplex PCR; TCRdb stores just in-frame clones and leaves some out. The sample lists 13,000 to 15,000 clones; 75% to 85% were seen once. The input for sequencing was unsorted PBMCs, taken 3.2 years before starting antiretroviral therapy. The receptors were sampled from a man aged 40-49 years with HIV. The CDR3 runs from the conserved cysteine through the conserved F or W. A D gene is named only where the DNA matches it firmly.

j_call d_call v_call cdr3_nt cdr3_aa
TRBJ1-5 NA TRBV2 TGTGCCAGCAGGCCCGTGCGGGTCAGCAATCAGCCCCAGCATTTT CASRPVRVSNQPQHF
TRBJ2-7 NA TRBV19 TGTGCCAGTAGTATTGATGGCAGCTACGAGCAGTACTTC CASSIDGSYEQYF
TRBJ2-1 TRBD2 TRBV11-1 TGTGCCAGCAGCTCCTGGACTAGCGGGGGTCCTAGGAATGAGCAGTTCTTC CASSSWTSGGPRNEQFF
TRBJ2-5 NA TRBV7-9 TGTGCCAGCGAGGGGGGGGAAGAGACCCAGTACTTC CASEGGEETQYF
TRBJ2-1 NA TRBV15 TGTGCCACCAGCCGGACAGCTTTCGACAATGAGCAGTTCTTC CATSRTAFDNEQFF
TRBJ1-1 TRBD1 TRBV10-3 TGTGCCATCAGAGCCGGGACAGGCCCTGCTGAAGCTTTCTTT CAIRAGTGPAEAFF
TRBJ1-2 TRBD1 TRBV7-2 TGTGCCAGCAGCCCGGGACAGTCATATGGCTACACCTTC CASSPGQSYGYTF
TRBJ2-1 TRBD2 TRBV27 TGTGCCAGCAGTTTTGGGGGGGGTTACAATGAGCAGTTCTTC CASSFGGGYNEQFF
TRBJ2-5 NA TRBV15 TGTGCCACCAGCAGAGGAGGGGCAGAGACCCAGTACTTC CATSRGGAETQYF
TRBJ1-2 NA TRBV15 TGTGCCACCAGCAGAGATACGTATGGCTACACCTTC CATSRDTYGYTF